This TCR beta chain appears in the sequencing data of a study of spatial heterogeneity in lung cancer. A single record per CDR3 protein comes from TCRdb applying MiXCR to the 5' RACE reads. The data show tens of thousands of distinct CDR3 sequences, approximately 15% seen once. The junction had 12 bases not matched to a gene; V was cut back by 5 bases and J by 2 bases. The germline gives CDR1 SGHTA, CDR2 FQGNSA. The CDR3 is made up of 19 amino acids. Stated time point: sample taken at primary tumor resection. This clonotype was found many times. The sample was PBMCs, taken at surgery. The rearrangement links TRBV7-2 to TRBJ2-3; the match to TRBD2 covers 14 bases. The sequence was obtained from a male donor with early-stage non-small cell lung cancer. DNA for the CDR3: TGTGCCAGCAGCCTGCGGGCCGGACTAGCGGGGGGCCCCACAGATACGCAGTATTTT. Protein sequence: CASSLRAGLAGGPTDTQYF.